Listed here is a single TCR beta chain. This record belongs to a study of blood T cell repertoires in COVID-19. Across the study: Researchers got acute and convalescent COVID-19 samples from the United States, Italy and Spain.

In the original workflow: Amplifying reference gene primers gave estimates of nucleated cell counts. Here immunoSEQ multiplex PCR was the method, and the copy in TCRdb shows in-frame clones only, minus some. D and trimming come from the DNA, and the V and J calls and clone size come from that table. The table shows about 82,000 clones, with around 88% occurring only once. Germline assignment: CDR1 LGHDT and CDR2 YNNKEL (reference sequence). The V end lost 4 bases, the J end lost 6 bases, and 21 bases lay between the germline ends. This CDR3 is built from 16 residues. The receptor comes from a woman aged 55-69 years with acute or convalescent COVID-19. The sample comprised peripheral blood. The chain links TRBV3-1 (or the pseudogene TRBV3-2) to TRBJ1-2; a possible D gene is TRBD1 (5 bases). Written as DNA, the CDR3 is TGTGCCAGCAGCCTCCTTCGACCGGGGGAAGGGAATGGCTACACCTTC. Protein: CASSLLRPGEGNGYTF.